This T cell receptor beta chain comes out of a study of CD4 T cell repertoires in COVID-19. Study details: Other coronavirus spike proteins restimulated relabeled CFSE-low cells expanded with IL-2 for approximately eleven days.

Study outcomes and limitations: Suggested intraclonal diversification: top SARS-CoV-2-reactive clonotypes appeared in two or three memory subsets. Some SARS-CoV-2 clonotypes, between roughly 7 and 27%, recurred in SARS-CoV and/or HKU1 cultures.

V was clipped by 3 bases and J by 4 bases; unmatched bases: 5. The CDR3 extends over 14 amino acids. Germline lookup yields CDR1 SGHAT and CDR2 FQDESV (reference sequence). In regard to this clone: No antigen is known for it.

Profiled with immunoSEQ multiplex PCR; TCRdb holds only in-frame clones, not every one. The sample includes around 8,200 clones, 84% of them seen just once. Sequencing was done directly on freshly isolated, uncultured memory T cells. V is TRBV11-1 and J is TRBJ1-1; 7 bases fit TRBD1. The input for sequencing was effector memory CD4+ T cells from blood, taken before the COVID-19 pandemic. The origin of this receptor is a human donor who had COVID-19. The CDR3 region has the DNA TGTGCCAGCAGCTTGGAGACAGGGACCACTGAAGCTTTCTTT. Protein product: CASSLETGTTEAFF.